A selection of T cell receptor beta chains follows, all from one sample in a study of T-cell reconstitution after alpha-beta-depleted transplantation in children. One entry per CDR3 protein, called by TCRdb with MiXCR from the PCR reads. The sample records approximately 240,000 distinct CDR3 sequences, about a tenth being singletons. The source material was PBMCs, sampled before TCRalphabeta/CD19-depleted stem cell transplant. These receptors were obtained from a child under two years old with acute myeloid leukemia, due to receive a stem cell transplant. Both conserved end residues are part of each CDR3. D genes are given only for firm matches. The listing skips clone size in some rows; elsewhere it reads once, few, many or a size class.

>many|TRBV19|-|TRBJ2-7
CASSIPRGYEQYF
TGTGCCAGTAGTATCCCGCGGGGCTACGAGCAGTACTTC
>few|TRBV20-1|-|TRBJ2-1
CSARDPTLHYSYNEQFF
TGCAGTGCTAGGGACCCGACTCTCCACTACTCCTACAATGAGCAGTTCTTC
>many|TRBV5-1|-|TRBJ2-7
CASRGASEQYF
TGCGCCAGCAGAGGCGCTTCCGAGCAGTACTTC
>many|TRBV5-1|-|TRBJ2-4
CASKGDLAKNIQYF
TGCGCCAGCAAAGGGGATCTAGCCAAAAACATTCAGTACTTC
>many|TRBV9|-|TRBJ2-2
CASSVRQDTGELFF
TGTGCCAGCAGCGTCCGTCAGGACACCGGGGAGCTGTTTTTT
>few|TRBV11-1|-|TRBJ2-1
CASSHQANEQFF
TGTGCCAGCAGCCACCAAGCTAATGAGCAGTTCTTC
>many|TRBV4-3|-|TRBJ2-3
CASSQVGAVTDTQYF
TGCGCCAGCAGCCAAGTAGGAGCCGTAACAGATACGCAGTATTTT
>many|TRBV7-2|-|TRBJ2-3
CASTPRGITDTQYF
TGTGCCAGCACCCCAAGGGGGATCACAGATACGCAGTATTTT
>few|TRBV3-1|-|TRBJ1-5
CASSQDSGDDQPQHF
TGTGCCAGCAGCCAAGATTCCGGGGACGATCAGCCCCAGCATTTT
>many|TRBV9|-|TRBJ2-3
CASSTQSTDTQYF
TGTGCCAGCAGCACCCAAAGCACAGATACGCAGTATTTT
>few|TRBV6-1|-|TRBJ2-7
CASGTGTYSYEQYF
TGTGCCAGCGGAACAGGAACCTACTCCTACGAGCAGTACTTC
>many|TRBV28|TRBD2|TRBJ2-7
CASSPGGSTYEQYF
TGTGCCAGCAGTCCGGGGGGGTCTACCTACGAGCAGTACTTC
>few|TRBV29-1|-|TRBJ1-2
CSVNIQGRGYTF
TGCAGCGTAAATATACAGGGTAGAGGCTACACCTTC
>many|TRBV7-7|-|TRBJ2-2
CASSPSARRVGGELFF
TGTGCTAGCAGCCCTTCCGCGCGCAGGGTTGGCGGGGAGCTGTTTTTT
>many|TRBV2|TRBD1|TRBJ1-1
CASRKGQPNTEAFF
TGTGCCAGCAGGAAGGGACAGCCGAACACTGAAGCTTTCTTT
>many|TRBV24-1|-|TRBJ1-2
CATSDPRQAQKGYTF
TGTGCCACCAGTGATCCGCGACAGGCCCAGAAAGGCTACACCTTC
>many|TRBV7-2|TRBD1|TRBJ2-7
CASSLAGTGWAYEQYF
TGTGCCAGCAGCTTAGCGGGGACAGGGTGGGCCTACGAGCAGTACTTC
>many|TRBV7-9|TRBD1|TRBJ2-7
CASNKQGKAYEQYF
TGTGCCAGCAACAAACAGGGGAAAGCCTACGAGCAGTACTTC
>many|TRBV5-5|-|TRBJ2-3
CASKDTSFTDTQYF
TGTGCCAGCAAGGACACTTCATTCACAGATACGCAGTATTTT
>many|TRBV7-9|-|TRBJ2-7
CANKVKGEQYF
TGTGCCAACAAGGTCAAGGGCGAGCAGTACTTC
>many|TRBV29-1|-|TRBJ2-3
CSVVWIAPGTVQYF
TGCAGCGTTGTTTGGATAGCACCCGGGACCGTGCAGTATTTT
>few|TRBV28|-|TRBJ1-2
CASSFLAAYGYTF
TGTGCCAGCAGTTTCCTCGCAGCTTATGGCTACACCTTC
>-|TRBV10-3|-|TRBJ2-2
CAISWREELFF
TGTGCCATTTCCTGGCGGGAGGAGCTGTTTTTT
>many|TRBV12-3/TRBV12-4|-|TRBJ2-6
CASSSTSGANVLTF
TGTGCCAGCAGTTCCACCTCTGGGGCCAACGTCCTGACTTTC
>many|TRBV5-1|-|TRBJ2-7
CASSLDGLDLYEQYF
TGCGCCAGCAGCTTGGATGGGCTAGACCTCTACGAGCAGTACTTC
>many|TRBV12-3/TRBV12-4|-|TRBJ1-3
CASIGNTIYF
TGTGCCAGCATAGGAAACACCATATATTTT
>many|TRBV7-2|-|TRBJ1-3
CASSLGTFGNTIYF
TGTGCCAGCAGCCTCGGGACGTTTGGAAACACCATATATTTT
>many|TRBV6-2/TRBV6-3|-|TRBJ2-7
CASSFLNQHEQYF
TGTGCCAGCAGTTTTCTTAACCAACACGAGCAGTACTTC
>many|TRBV12-3/TRBV12-4|TRBD1|TRBJ2-2
CASKQGARELFF
TGTGCCAGTAAACAGGGGGCCAGGGAGCTGTTTTTT
>-|TRBV20-1|TRBD2|TRBJ2-3
CSARTWTSGRAVDTQYF
TGCAGTGCTAGGACTTGGACTAGCGGGAGGGCCGTGGATACGCAGTATTTT
>many|TRBV5-1|-|TRBJ2-2
CASSPEGGAYTGELFF
TGCGCCAGCAGCCCGGAGGGGGGAGCGTACACCGGGGAGCTGTTTTTT
>many|TRBV7-8|-|TRBJ2-5
CASSLEVGIQETQYF
TGTGCCAGCAGCTTAGAGGTCGGAATTCAAGAGACCCAGTACTTC
>many|TRBV4-2|TRBD2|TRBJ2-7
CASNTTGTSESYEQYF
TGTGCCAGCAACACTACCGGGACTAGCGAGTCCTACGAGCAGTACTTC
>many|TRBV20-1|TRBD2|TRBJ2-3
CSAFLPGTRKQYF
TGCAGTGCCTTCCTCCCCGGGACTAGAAAGCAGTATTTT
>many|TRBV12-3/TRBV12-4|TRBD1|TRBJ2-2
CASSYWTGNTGELFF
TGTGCCAGCAGCTACTGGACAGGGAACACCGGGGAGCTGTTTTTT
>-|TRBV5-4|TRBD1|TRBJ2-7
CASSFVGQGSYEQYF
TGTGCCAGCAGCTTTGTAGGACAGGGCTCCTACGAGCAGTACTTC
>many|TRBV6-5|TRBD1|TRBJ1-2
CASSYSTGVYGYTF
TGTGCCAGCAGTTACAGTACAGGGGTCTATGGCTACACCTTC
>-|TRBV29-1|-|TRBJ2-3
CSVGQGPTDTQYF
TGCAGCGTTGGGCAGGGGCCCACAGATACGCAGTATTTT
>many|TRBV11-2|-|TRBJ1-1
CASSPVLSGAEAFF
TGTGCCAGCAGCCCCGTCCTCTCTGGGGCTGAAGCTTTCTTT
>many|TRBV24-1|-|TRBJ2-5
CATSEGDFSGETQYF
TGTGCCACCAGTGAGGGGGATTTTTCGGGAGAGACCCAGTACTTC
>many|TRBV7-8|TRBD2|TRBJ2-7
CASSLVSLAGYEQYF
TGTGCCAGCAGCTTAGTAAGTCTAGCGGGCTACGAGCAGTACTTC
>many|TRBV6-1|TRBD1|TRBJ1-5
CASSEGAGGHNQPQHF
TGTGCCAGCAGCGAGGGGGCAGGGGGCCATAATCAGCCCCAGCATTTT
>many|TRBV7-9|TRBD2|TRBJ2-1
CASSFGGSSANEQFF
TGTGCCAGCAGCTTCGGCGGGAGCTCAGCCAATGAGCAGTTCTTC
>many|TRBV6-2/TRBV6-3|-|TRBJ2-2
CASRLTGAGELFF
TGTGCCAGCAGGCTCACGGGAGCCGGGGAGCTGTTTTTT
>many|TRBV7-9|-|TRBJ1-2
CASTPKGRSGYTF
TGTGCCAGTACCCCGAAGGGGCGTTCGGGCTACACCTTC
>many|TRBV3-1|TRBD1|TRBJ1-6
CASSQDRWFNSPLHF
TGTGCCAGCAGCCAGGACAGGTGGTTTAATTCACCCCTCCACTTT
>many|TRBV2|TRBD1|TRBJ1-2
CASSEMLIGTGNGYTF
TGTGCCAGCAGTGAAATGCTTATCGGGACAGGGAACGGCTACACCTTC
>-|TRBV15|TRBD2|TRBJ2-7
CATSSSMLAGGPEQYF
TGTGCCACCAGCAGTTCAATGCTAGCGGGAGGGCCCGAGCAGTACTTC
>many|TRBV5-1|-|TRBJ2-5
CASFLFPGETQYF
TGCGCCAGCTTTCTCTTTCCTGGAGAGACCCAGTACTTC
>many|TRBV5-1|-|TRBJ2-3
CASSLGQFLSDTQYF
TGCGCCAGCAGCTTGGGACAGTTCCTTTCAGATACGCAGTATTTT
>many|TRBV10-2|-|TRBJ1-4
CASSLTERGNEKLFF
TGCGCCAGCAGCTTAACTGAGAGGGGCAATGAAAAACTGTTTTTT
>-|TRBV5-6|-|TRBJ2-1
CASSRGTAYNEQFF
TGTGCCAGCAGCCGCGGGACAGCCTACAATGAGCAGTTCTTC
>many|TRBV6-5|TRBD2|TRBJ2-1
CAISRVSGRSNEQFF
TGTGCCATTTCTCGAGTTAGCGGGAGATCCAATGAGCAGTTCTTC
>many|TRBV5-1|TRBD2|TRBJ2-1
CASSLGREGVLSQFF
TGCGCCAGCAGCCTTGGGCGGGAGGGGGTCTTATCGCAGTTCTTC
>-|TRBV6-2/TRBV6-3|-|TRBJ2-7
CASSYRPGDSYEQYF
TGTGCCAGCAGTTACAGACCGGGAGACTCCTACGAGCAGTACTTC